The 32 T cell receptor beta chains below all came from one sample that was sequenced in a study of cytomegalovirus exposure and HLA in healthy donors. In the PCR, 60 Vbeta and 13 Jbeta primers were used. This table comes from immunoSEQ multiplex PCR, and its TCRdb copy is limited to in-frame clones, with some not included. The sample records over 150,000 clones, 80% being singletons. The material sequenced was PBMCs. These receptors all stem from a man younger than 40 in good health and CMV-seropositive.

The chain has TRBV27 and TRBJ2-5; TRBD1 aligns across 8 bases. J gave up 8 bases and V 4 bases, and 15 bases lay outside the gene matches. CDR1 MNHEY and CDR2 SMNVEV come from the germline V gene (reference sequence). The CDR3 contains 16 residues. The CDR3 coding sequence is TGTGCCAGCAGTTGGACAGGGTTTGCGGCCACCGCAACCCAGTACTTC. It yields the protein CASSWTGFAATATQYF.

The table lists this clone with a few counts. The chain recombines TRBV30 with TRBJ1-5; no clear D. V lost 3 bases and J 4 bases, leaving 10 bases between the germline ends. CDR3 size: 13 residues. Germline-derived CDR1 and CDR2 are GTSNPN and SVGIG (reference sequence). The CDR3 loop is CAWSPEGNQPQHF. CDR3 nucleotides: TGTGCCTGGAGCCCAGAGGGTAATCAGCCCCAGCATTTT.

This clone was found once. CDR3: CASSFEAGGLDEQFF. For the CDR3, the DNA is TGTGCCAGCAGCTTCGAGGCGGGAGGGCTAGATGAGCAGTTCTTC. V and J are TRBV11-2 and TRBJ2-1, with TRBD2 identical over 9 bases. V was clipped by 3 bases and J by 8 bases; unmatched bases: 8. The CDR3 length is 15 residues. Germline V gene lookup returns CDR1 SGHAT and CDR2 FQNNGV.

The genes are TRBV27 and TRBJ1-2; D is perhaps TRBD1 (5 bases). The CDR3 is 14 residues long. Germline V gene lookup returns CDR1 MNHEY and CDR2 SMNVEV (reference sequence). Deletions cut 1 base from V and 7 bases from J, with 13 bases between. CDR3 loop: CASSLWGGDSGYTF. The CDR3 DNA sequence: TGTGCCAGCAGTTTATGGGGGGGGGACTCTGGCTACACCTTC.

The chain uses TRBV30 and TRBJ1-3; D is unresolved. Trimming left V 0 bases short and J 0 bases short, with 9 bases between. There are 15 residues in the CDR3. In germline, CDR1 is GTSNPN, CDR2 SVGIG (reference sequence). The CDR3 sequence: CAWSVIRNSGNTIYF. The CDR3 region has the DNA TGTGCCTGGAGTGTAATCAGGAACTCTGGAAACACCATATATTTT. Full variable domain (rest looked up from reference TRBV30 and TRBJ1-3): SQTIHQWPATLVQPVGSPLSLECTVEGTSNPNLYWYRQAAGRGLQLLFYSVGIGQISSEVPQNLSASRPQDRQFILSSKKLLLSDSGFYLCAWSVIRNSGNTIYFGEGSWLTVV.

V is TRBV2 and J is TRBJ2-7, with TRBD2 matching over 7 bases. This CDR3 is 11 amino acids long. Germline lookup yields CDR1 SNHLY and CDR2 FYNNEI. After removal of 6 bases from V and 12 bases from J, the junction contained 8 bases not matched to a gene. Here the CDR3 DNA reads TGTGCCAGCAGCCTCCGGGGGGACGCGTACTTC. Translation: CASSLRGDAYF.

V and J are TRBV19 and TRBJ1-6; D perhaps matches TRBD1 (5 bases). V shed 1 base and J shed 7 bases, with 8 bases lying between them. Germline V lookup: CDR1 LNHDA, CDR2 SQIVND (reference sequence). The CDR3 extends over 14 amino acids. This chain's CDR3 is CASSIGRTNSPLHF. The CDR3 nucleotides are TGTGCCAGTAGTATAGGACGGACAAATTCACCCCTCCACTTT.

The J gene is TRBJ1-1, the V gene TRBV11-3; the D is unclear. V gave up 3 bases and J gave up 8 bases, with 7 bases separating them. Germline V gene data show CDR1 as SGHNT and CDR2 as YENEEA. The CDR3 length is 11 residues. This CDR3 reads CASSLGGEAFF. The DNA of the CDR3 is TGTGCCAGCAGCTTGGGAGGGGAAGCTTTCTTT.

The chain links TRBV5-1 to TRBJ2-1; 10 bases are shared with TRBD2. Germline CDR1 and CDR2: SGHRS and YFSETQ. This CDR3 contains 16 residues. The ends lost 0 bases at V and 2 bases at J; junction bases unmatched: 2. CDR3 in amino acids: CASSLVAGGPYNEQFF. In nucleotides, the CDR3 is TGCGCCAGCAGCTTGGTAGCGGGGGGCCCCTACAATGAGCAGTTCTTC.

V usage is TRBV27 and J usage is TRBJ2-1; TRBD2 agrees at 12 bases. Germline V gene lookup returns CDR1 MNHEY and CDR2 SMNVEV (reference sequence). The junction had 3 bases not matched to a gene; V was cut back by 4 bases and J by 8 bases. The CDR3 contains 14 residues. For the CDR3, the DNA is TGTGCCAGCAGTTCTCGACTAGCGGGAGATGAGCAGTTCTTC. This sequence encodes CASSSRLAGDEQFF.

V is TRBV29-1 and J is TRBJ1-5; TRBD1 agrees at 9 bases. The V segment lost 2 bases and the J segment 3 bases; nucleotides outside the gene matches: 5. The CDR3 spans 15 residues. CDR1 SQVTM and CDR2 ANQGSEA come from the germline V gene. CDR3 DNA sequence: TGCAGCGTTGAAACGGGACAGGGACTCAATCAGCCCCAGCATTTT. Translating it yields CSVETGQGLNQPQHF.

This chain joins TRBV7-6 and TRBJ2-5; 14 bases are shared with TRBD2. This CDR3 has 15 amino acids. J gave up 5 bases and V 3 bases, and 2 bases lay outside the gene matches. Germline-derived CDR1 and CDR2 are SGHVS and FNYEAQ. For the CDR3, the DNA is TGTGCCAGCAGCTTGGGACTAGCGGGGGTGGAGACCCAGTACTTC. Translation gives CASSLGLAGVETQYF.

This chain connects TRBV9 to TRBJ1-2; D is uncertain. Germline V gene lookup returns CDR1 SGDLS and CDR2 YYNGEE. Trimming took 5 bases from V and 14 from J, leaving 10 bases between them. The length of the CDR3 is 9 residues. CDR3 in amino acids: CASRPDKTF. DNA for the CDR3: TGTGCCAGCAGACCAGACAAGACCTTC.

The chain combines TRBV5-4 with TRBJ2-7, with 7 positions matching TRBD1. Germline lookup yields CDR1 SGHNT and CDR2 YYREEE (reference sequence). The CDR3 has 16 amino acids. The V and J ends lost 4 bases and 2 bases, in that order; junction bases with no gene match: 12. CDR3 coding DNA: TGTGCCAGCAGCCGAGCCGCCGGGACAGCGACCTACGAGCAGTACTTC. It yields the protein CASSRAAGTATYEQYF. Based on the CDR3 plus reference TRBV5-4 and TRBJ2-7, the full variable domain is ETGVTQSPTHLIKTRGQQVTLRCSSQSGHNTVSWYQQALGQGPQFIFQYYREEENGRGNFPPRFSGLQFPNYSSELNVNALELDDSALYLCASSRAAGTATYEQYFGPGTRLTVT.

This chain uses TRBV9 with TRBJ1-2; D is ambiguous. The CDR3 spans 15 residues. CDR1 SGDLS and CDR2 YYNGEE come from the germline V gene. Trimming took off 4 bases at V and 4 bases at J, with 17 bases between the two ends. CDR3 coding DNA: TGTGCCAGCAGCCCGAGGGTAGGGCAGTCCTATGGCTACACCTTC. Translating gives CASSPRVGQSYGYTF.

The rearrangement joins TRBV6-1 to TRBJ1-2; no clear D gene. Germline CDR1 is MNHNS and CDR2 is SASEGT. V lost 0 bases to trimming and J lost 8 bases, with 10 bases between them. This CDR3 has 13 residues. This chain's CDR3 is CASSEAGPGGYTF. The CDR3 nucleotides read TGTGCCAGCAGTGAAGCCGGCCCGGGGGGCTACACCTTC.

This chain uses TRBV18 with TRBJ2-6, with 10 bases identical to TRBD1. V lost 3 bases, J lost 2 bases, and 1 base stayed unmatched. Germline CDR1 and CDR2: KGHSH and LQKENI. The CDR3 totals 16 residues. In nucleotides, the CDR3 is TGTGCCAGCTCACCGACAGGGGGCCCTGGGGCCAACGTCCTGACTTTC. It codes for CASSPTGGPGANVLTF.

The rearrangement links TRBV28 to TRBJ2-7, with 9 bases that match TRBD2. Germline V gives CDR1 MDHEN, CDR2 SYDVKM. J gave up 4 bases and V 4 bases, and 17 bases lay outside the gene matches. This CDR3 has 18 amino acids. CDR3 in amino acids: CASSSTPHLAGGSYEQYF. The CDR3, as DNA: TGTGCCAGCAGTTCCACCCCCCACCTTGCGGGAGGGTCTTACGAGCAGTACTTC. Supplemented by reference TRBV28 and TRBJ2-7, the full variable domain reads DVKVTQSSRYLVKRTGEKVFLECVQDMDHENMFWYRQDPGLGLRLIYFSYDVKMKEKGDIPEGYSVSREKKERFSLILESASTNQTSMYLCASSSTPHLAGGSYEQYFGPGTRLTVT.

This chain connects TRBV5-4 to TRBJ1-2, with 7 bases aligning to TRBD1. CDR3 length: 13 residues. Trimming removed 0 bases from V and 8 bases from J; junction bases left unmatched: 4. Germline V CDR1 and CDR2: SGHNT, YYREEE (reference sequence). Written as DNA, the CDR3 is TGTGCCAGCAGCTTGGTAAAGGGGGCCGGCTACACCTTC. Amino acid sequence: CASSLVKGAGYTF.

This chain links TRBV5-5 with TRBJ2-7; unclear D gene. Germline lookup yields CDR1 SGHKS and CDR2 YYEKEE (reference sequence). The V and J ends lost 3 bases and 5 bases respectively, with 6 bases between them. The CDR3 consists of 11 residues. The CDR3 loop reads CASSSLHEQYF. DNA of the CDR3: TGTGCCAGCAGCTCCCTCCACGAGCAGTACTTC.

The chain couples TRBV28 to TRBJ2-1; 12 bases are a match to TRBD2. The CDR3 consists of 15 residues. Germline loops: CDR1 MDHEN, CDR2 SYDVKM. V was pared by 8 bases and J by 2 bases, with 4 bases of the junction left unmatched. The CDR3 sequence: CASRRLAGAYNEQFF. CDR3 nucleotide sequence: TGTGCCAGCCGAAGACTAGCGGGGGCCTACAATGAGCAGTTCTTC.

About this clone: This sample also contains other DNA sequences that code for the same CDR3. V gene TRBV11-2 combines with J gene TRBJ2-3, with a weak D call TRBD2 (5 bases). Trimming removed 2 bases at V and 0 bases at J, with 18 bases between. The length of the CDR3 is 18 residues. The germline V gene encodes CDR1 SGHAT and CDR2 FQNNGV. The CDR3 bases are TGTGCCAGCAGCTTATTGGTGTTGGCGGGCAAAAGCACAGATACGCAGTATTTT. Encoded protein: CASSLLVLAGKSTDTQYF.

The CDR3 sequence is CASSPRSWEGYNEQFF. DNA of the CDR3: TGTGCCAGCAGCCCCAGGAGTTGGGAGGGATACAATGAGCAGTTCTTC. The chain has TRBV11-3 and TRBJ2-1, with TRBD2 matching over 7 bases. The CDR3 is made up of 16 amino acids. V dropped 5 bases and J dropped 4; count of bases not matched to a gene: 11. CDR1 and CDR2 (germline): SGHNT, YENEEA.

This rearrangement joins TRBV10-1 to TRBJ2-5; tentatively, D is TRBD1 (6 bases). Trimming removed 0 bases at V and 1 base at J, with 9 bases between. This CDR3 contains 15 residues. Germline CDR1 reads WNHNN; CDR2 reads SYGVQD (reference sequence). The DNA for the CDR3 is TGCGCCAGCAGTGAGTCGTGGGGGCTCCAAGAGACCCAGTACTTC. Translated, it gives CASSESWGLQETQYF.

Note on this clone: This same CDR3 is encoded by further DNA sequences in the sample. The chain couples TRBV6-5 to TRBJ2-3; a possible D gene is TRBD2 (5 bases). The CDR3 runs 15 residues. Germline CDR1 MNHEY, CDR2 SVGAGI. Deletions cut 10 bases from V and 3 bases from J, with 20 bases between. CDR3 coding DNA: TGTGCCACCCGGGCCTGGAGGATCGGGACAGATACGCAGTATTTT. It is translated as CATRAWRIGTDTQYF.

The CDR3 sequence is CASSLYRGEETQYF. Here the CDR3 DNA reads TGTGCCAGCTCTCTTTACAGGGGGGAAGAGACCCAGTACTTC. The J gene is TRBJ2-5, the V gene TRBV18, with 8 bases aligning to TRBD1. This CDR3 comprises 14 residues. The germline CDR1 and CDR2 sequences are KGHSH and LQKENI. The trim removed 6 bases at V and 3 bases at J, leaving 6 bases unmatched.

The CDR3 DNA follows: TGTGCCAGCAGCCGGCGGACTAGCGGGAGGGGCACAGATACGCAGTATTTT. It specifies CASSRRTSGRGTDTQYF. This chain uses TRBV7-2 with TRBJ2-3; 15 bases are a match to TRBD2. The V segment lost 5 bases and the J segment 1 base; nucleotides outside the gene matches: 4. The CDR3 extends over 17 amino acids. Germline lookup yields CDR1 SGHTA and CDR2 FQGNSA.

The V gene is TRBV28, the J gene TRBJ1-1; D is unresolved. The V gene's germline CDR1 is MDHEN and CDR2 SYDVKM. The CDR3 covers 13 residues. V dropped 9 bases and J dropped 0 bases, with 11 bases sitting between them. The CDR3 here is CASWTQLNTEAFF. The CDR3 nucleotides read TGTGCCAGTTGGACTCAACTGAACACTGAAGCTTTCTTT. Together with reference TRBV28 and TRBJ1-1, the CDR3 gives the full variable domain: DVKVTQSSRYLVKRTGEKVFLECVQDMDHENMFWYRQDPGLGLRLIYFSYDVKMKEKGDIPEGYSVSREKKERFSLILESASTNQTSMYLCASWTQLNTEAFFGQGTRLTVV.

V and J are TRBV5-6 and TRBJ1-1; 8 bases are a match to TRBD1. The CDR3 is 15 residues long. The germline V gene encodes CDR1 SGHDT and CDR2 YYEEEE. After removal of 4 bases from V and 4 bases from J, the junction contained 9 bases not matched to a gene. The CDR3 sequence: CASSRGATGGTEAFF. The CDR3 DNA follows: TGTGCCAGCAGCAGGGGTGCCACAGGGGGCACTGAAGCTTTCTTT. The full variable domain, its missing parts supplied by reference TRBV5-6 and TRBJ1-1, is DAGVTQSPTHLIKTRGQQVTLRCSPKSGHDTVSWYQQALGQGPQFIFQYYEEEERQRGNFPDRFSGHQFPNYSSELNVNALLLGDSALYLCASSRGATGGTEAFFGQGTRLTVV.

The rearrangement uses TRBV5-1 and TRBJ2-5; D remains unclear. Germline V gene data show CDR1 as SGHRS and CDR2 as YFSETQ. V was shortened by 7 bases and J by 2 bases, with 18 bases between the two germline ends. The CDR3 covers 15 residues. CDR3 amino acids: CASVLGGARQETQYF. CDR3 nucleotides: TGCGCCAGCGTCCTAGGCGGAGCTAGACAAGAGACCCAGTACTTC.

The J gene is TRBJ2-7, the V gene TRBV5-5; tentative D call: TRBD2 (6 bases). This CDR3 contains 13 residues. With 3 bases removed from V and 6 bases from J, the gap between germline ends came to 13 bases. Germline V gene sequence: CDR1 SGHKS, CDR2 YYEKEE (reference sequence). The CDR3 bases are TGTGCCAGCAGCTCTCGTGGGGACTTCGAGCAGTACTTC. It is translated as CASSSRGDFEQYF.

V is TRBV2 and J is TRBJ1-3; D remains unclear. Trimming pared 11 bases from V and 1 base from J, leaving 12 bases between. This CDR3 has 13 amino acids. Germline loops: CDR1 SNHLY, CDR2 FYNNEI. CDR3 in amino acids: CAHGTRSGNTIYF. The CDR3 coding sequence is TGTGCCCATGGCACGCGGTCTGGAAACACCATATATTTT.